These 22 T cell receptor beta chains share one sample of origin, sequenced in a study of T cell repertoires in cytomegalovirus infection. TCRdb called the reads again in MiXCR, with one record for every CDR3 protein. Here the sample spans 450,000 to 600,000 distinct CDR3 sequences, about 11% being singletons. The material sequenced was PBMCs. The source of these receptors is a human donor in good health (CMV status not recorded). Some clones in this sample may be carry-over from other donors' samples.

The V call is TRBV19, the J call TRBJ1-1; 8 nucleotides agree with TRBD1. Germline-derived CDR1 and CDR2 are LNHDA and SQIVND (reference sequence). The CDR3 length is 15 residues. The V gene end was trimmed by 5 bases and the J gene end by 3 bases; junction bases not matched to a gene: 8. CDR3 amino acids: CASSPRTGLDTEAFF. In DNA, the CDR3 is TGTGCCAGTAGTCCGAGGACAGGGTTAGACACTGAAGCTTTCTTT.

This clonotype was recorded a few times. The chain couples TRBV12-3 or TRBV12-4 to TRBJ2-3; D possibly corresponds to TRBD2 (5 bases). The CDR3 is made up of 14 amino acids. The V and J ends lost 2 bases and 5 bases respectively, with 11 bases between them. In DNA form, the CDR3 reads TGTGCCAGCAGTTTATCCCAAGAGGGAGATACGCAGTATTTT. It translates to CASSLSQEGDTQYF.

Concerning this clonotype: This may be a read error, as it is one base from a much larger clone. V is TRBV19 and J is TRBJ2-7; unclear D gene. There are 15 residues in the CDR3. CDR1 is LNHDA and CDR2 is SQIVND in the germline V gene (reference sequence). The CDR3 coding sequence is TGTGTCAGTAGCCCACCGTGGGCCCTATTCTACGAGCAGTACTTC. It yields the protein CVSSPPWALFYEQYF.

A few counts support this clonotype. This rearrangement joins TRBV2 to TRBJ1-1, with 12 nucleotides matching TRBD1. V gave up 4 bases and J gave up 3 bases; unmatched junction bases: 6. The CDR3 is made up of 16 amino acids. Germline assignment: CDR1 SNHLY and CDR2 FYNNEI. CDR3 nucleotides: TGTGCCAGCAGTGCCGGGACAGGGGGCTGGGACACTGAAGCTTTCTTT. This encodes CASSAGTGGWDTEAFF.

This clonotype was recorded many times. This chain links TRBV11-2 with TRBJ1-6; D not certain. This CDR3 region has 15 residues. V lost 3 bases and J lost 7, with 13 bases in between. CDR1 is SGHAT and CDR2 is FQNNGV in the germline V gene. Here the CDR3 reads CASSFADPWNSPLHF. The CDR3 nucleotides read TGTGCCAGCAGCTTTGCGGACCCTTGGAATTCACCCCTCCACTTT.

This clonotype was counted many times. V usage is TRBV6-5 and J usage is TRBJ2-3, with 13 bases matching TRBD2. The J segment lost 7 bases and the V segment lost 2 bases, leaving 9 bases of the junction unmatched. The CDR3 is 17 amino acids. Germline CDR1 reads MNHEY; CDR2 reads SVGAGI. CDR3 sequence: CASSYATGTSGMYTQYF. The CDR3 DNA is TGTGCCAGCAGTTACGCTACCGGGACTAGCGGGATGTATACGCAGTATTTT.

This clonotype showed up many times. The chain joins TRBV6-1 to TRBJ2-3; either TRBD1 or TRBD2 may supply D (6 bases each). This CDR3 has 14 residues. V was pared by 1 base and J by 8 bases, with 13 bases between. Germline V gene sequence: CDR1 MNHNS, CDR2 SASEGT. The CDR3 here is CASSEDPGAPTQYF. CDR3 sequence (DNA): TGTGCCAGCAGTGAAGATCCGGGGGCCCCTACGCAGTATTTT.

In this sample, this clonotype turned up many times. The chain is built from TRBV19 and TRBJ2-1; maybe TRBD1 (6 bases). V lost 6 bases to trimming and J lost 2 bases, with 11 bases between them. The CDR3 contains 14 residues. In germline, CDR1 is LNHDA, CDR2 SQIVND (reference sequence). This CDR3 is CASRDRIAYNEQFF. Here the CDR3 DNA reads TGTGCCAGTAGAGACAGGATCGCCTACAATGAGCAGTTCTTC.

The V call is TRBV12-3 or TRBV12-4, the J call TRBJ2-1; the D is unclear. This CDR3 has 16 amino acids. Trimming shortened V by 7 bases and J by 0 bases, and 16 bases separated the two germline ends. CDR3 protein: CASNPSGRGSYNEQFF. The CDR3 DNA reads as TGTGCCAGCAACCCCTCGGGTCGTGGCTCCTACAATGAGCAGTTCTTC.

This clonotype was counted many times. The chain uses TRBV10-3 and TRBJ1-3; D is unresolved. The V gene lost 3 bases and the J gene lost 0 bases, with 12 bases spanning the gap. CDR3 size: 16 residues. The germline V gene encodes CDR1 ENHRY and CDR2 SYGVKD. Here the CDR3 reads CAISERPTSSGNTIYF. The CDR3 nucleotides read TGTGCCATCAGTGAACGCCCCACGAGCTCTGGAAACACCATATATTTT.

The chain couples TRBV29-1 to TRBJ2-6; D is perhaps TRBD1 (5 bases). CDR3 length: 15 residues. Germline V gene lookup returns CDR1 SQVTM and CDR2 ANQGSEA. Trimming took 1 base from V and 2 from J, leaving 9 bases between them. CDR3 region: CSVEGGSPGANVLTF. The DNA of the CDR3 is TGCAGCGTTGAAGGGGGCTCTCCTGGGGCCAACGTCCTGACTTTC. Full variable domain (outside the CDR3, taken from reference TRBV29-1 and TRBJ2-6): SAVISQKPSRDICQRGTSLTIQCQVDSQVTMMFWYRQQPGQSLTLIATANQGSEATYESGFVIDKFPISRPNLTFSTLTVSNMSPEDSSIYLCSVEGGSPGANVLTFGAGSRLTVL.

This clonotype appeared many times. The CDR3 nucleotides read TGTGCCAGCATCCCTGCGGGACAGGGGGTGTATGGCTACACCTTC. It yields the protein CASIPAGQGVYGYTF. The J gene is TRBJ1-2, the V gene TRBV12-3 or TRBV12-4; TRBD1 aligns across 11 bases. V was clipped by 7 bases and J by 5 bases; unmatched bases: 9. The CDR3 has 15 residues.

CDR3 residues: CASSQPVGEAFF. The CDR3 bases are TGCGCCAGCAGCCAACCCGTGGGTGAAGCTTTCTTT. This rearrangement joins TRBV4-1 to TRBJ1-1, with unresolved D. The CDR3 spans 12 residues. V lost 2 bases, J lost 7 bases, and 8 bases lay in between. CDR1 and CDR2 from the germline V gene are MGHRA and YSYEKL.

At least ten counts were recorded for this clonotype. The chain uses TRBV2 and TRBJ1-1, with a tentative D call TRBD1 (6 bases). Germline CDR1 SNHLY, CDR2 FYNNEI. V was pared by 11 bases and J by 0 bases, with 10 bases between. The CDR3 spans 12 residues. CDR3 sequence reads: CARDTMNTEAFF. The CDR3 bases are TGTGCCCGGGACACTATGAACACTGAAGCTTTCTTT.

The chain couples TRBV29-1 to TRBJ1-4; 7 bases match TRBD1. This CDR3 region has 13 residues. CDR1 and CDR2 from the germline V gene are SQVTM and ANQGSEA. J was trimmed by 1 base and V by 7 bases; bases with no gene match: 3. The DNA for the CDR3 is TGCAGCGCAGGGGACAGAACTAATGAAAAACTGTTTTTT. This sequence encodes CSAGDRTNEKLFF.

This clonotype was observed many times. This sequence joins TRBV4-1 and TRBJ2-3; tentatively, D is TRBD2 (6 bases). Trimming removed 4 bases from V and 3 bases from J, with 11 bases in between. The CDR3 extends over 14 amino acids. Germline V gene lookup returns CDR1 MGHRA and CDR2 YSYEKL. This chain's CDR3 is CASSRLTRTDTQYF. CDR3 coding DNA: TGCGCCAGCAGCCGACTGACTAGAACAGATACGCAGTATTTT.

This clonotype occurred many times. This chain joins TRBV11-2 and TRBJ1-1; D is perhaps TRBD1 (5 bases). CDR3 length: 13 residues. The V end lost 1 base, the J end lost 7 bases, and 10 bases lay between the germline ends. The germline V gene has CDR1 SGHAT and CDR2 FQNNGV. The CDR3 loop is CASSLVGQGEAFF. CDR3 coding DNA: TGTGCCAGCAGCTTAGTAGGGCAGGGTGAAGCTTTCTTT. Looking up the rest from reference TRBV11-2 and TRBJ1-1 gives the full variable domain: EAGVAQSPRYKIIEKRQSVAFWCNPISGHATLYWYQQILGQGPKLLIQFQNNGVVDDSQLPKDRFSAERLKGVDSTLKIQPAKLEDSAVYLCASSLVGQGEAFFGQGTRLTVV.

This clonotype was observed many times. V usage is TRBV7-6 and J usage is TRBJ2-7, with D possibly matching TRBD2 (5 bases). This CDR3 is 14 amino acids long. From germline, CDR1 is SGHVS and CDR2 FNYEAQ. V was cut by 1 base and J by 2 bases, with 9 bases left in between. CDR3 sequence (DNA): TGTGCCAGCAGCTTAGGAGCGGTCCCCTACGAGCAGTACTTC. Encoded protein: CASSLGAVPYEQYF.

This chain uses TRBV18 with TRBJ1-5; D perhaps matches TRBD1 (5 bases). Germline loops: CDR1 KGHSH, CDR2 LQKENI. V was shortened by 3 bases and J by 5 bases, with 17 bases between the two germline ends. This CDR3 comprises 16 residues. CDR3 sequence (DNA): TGTGCCAGCTCACCTGGGACCCTCGAAAGCGATCAGCCCCAGCATTTT. It is translated as CASSPGTLESDQPQHF.

The chain carries TRBV27 and TRBJ2-1; D may match TRBD1 or TRBD2 (5 bases each). Between the trimmed V and J ends, which lost 6 bases and 7 bases, there was a span of 25 bases. The CDR3 loop spans 17 amino acids. Germline CDR1 and CDR2: MNHEY and SMNVEV (reference sequence). The CDR3 DNA reads TGTGCCAGCAGGGGGGTTTATTCAGGGAGAGTACTTAATGAGCAGTTCTTC. This gives the protein CASRGVYSGRVLNEQFF.

This clonotype has at least ten counts. The rearrangement links TRBV27 to TRBJ1-2; D uncertain. This CDR3 has 14 residues. V was cut by 4 bases and J by 8 bases, with 17 bases left in between. Germline V CDR1 and CDR2: MNHEY, SMNVEV (reference sequence). Here the CDR3 reads CASSSLREPVGYTF. The CDR3 DNA is TGTGCCAGCAGTTCTCTCCGGGAACCCGTGGGCTACACCTTC.

This clonotype was observed a few times. This chain uses TRBV20-1 with TRBJ1-5, with 7 bases matching TRBD1. The CDR3 length is 16 residues. V was pared by 6 bases and J by 4 bases, with 15 bases of the junction left unmatched. The germline CDR1 and CDR2 sequences are DFQATT and SNEGSKA (reference sequence). The CDR3 DNA reads TGCAGTGCCCCGACCCGGCGACAGGGCTTTAATCAGCCCCAGCATTTT. Translated, it gives CSAPTRRQGFNQPQHF.